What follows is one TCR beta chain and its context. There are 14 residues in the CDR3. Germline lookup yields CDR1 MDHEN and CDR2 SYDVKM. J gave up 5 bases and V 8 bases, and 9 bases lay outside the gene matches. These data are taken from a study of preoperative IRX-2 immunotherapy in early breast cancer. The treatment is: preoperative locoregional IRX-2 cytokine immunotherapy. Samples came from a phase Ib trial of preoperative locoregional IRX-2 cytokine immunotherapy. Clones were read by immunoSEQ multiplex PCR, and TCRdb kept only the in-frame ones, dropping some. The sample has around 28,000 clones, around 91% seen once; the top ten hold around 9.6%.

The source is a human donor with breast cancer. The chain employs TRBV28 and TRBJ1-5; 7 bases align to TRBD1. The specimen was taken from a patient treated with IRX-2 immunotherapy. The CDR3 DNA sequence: TGTGCCAGCTGGGAAGGGGGCGTTTATCAGCCCCAGCATTTT. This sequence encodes CASWEGGVYQPQHF.